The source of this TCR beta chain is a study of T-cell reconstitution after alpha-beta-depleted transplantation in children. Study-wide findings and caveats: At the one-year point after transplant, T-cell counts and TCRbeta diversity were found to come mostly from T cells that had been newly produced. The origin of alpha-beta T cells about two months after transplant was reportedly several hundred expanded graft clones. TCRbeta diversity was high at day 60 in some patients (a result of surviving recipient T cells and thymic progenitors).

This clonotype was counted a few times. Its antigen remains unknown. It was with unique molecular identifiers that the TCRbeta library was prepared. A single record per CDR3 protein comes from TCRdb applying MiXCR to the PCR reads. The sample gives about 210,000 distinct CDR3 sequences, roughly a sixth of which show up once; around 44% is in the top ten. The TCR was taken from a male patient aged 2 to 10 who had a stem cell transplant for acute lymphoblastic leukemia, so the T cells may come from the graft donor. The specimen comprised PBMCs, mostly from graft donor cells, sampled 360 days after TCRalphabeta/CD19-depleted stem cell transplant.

CDR3 DNA sequence: TGCGCCAGCAGTCAATCTCTAGACTCGAAGACGAACACTGAAGCTTTCTTT. It yields the protein CASSQSLDSKTNTEAFF. The rearrangement links TRBV23-1 to TRBJ1-1; D not resolved. TRBV23-1 is filed as an ORF, its function uncertain. Between the trimmed V and J ends, which lost 0 bases and 1 base, there was a span of 15 bases. This CDR3 has 17 amino acids.